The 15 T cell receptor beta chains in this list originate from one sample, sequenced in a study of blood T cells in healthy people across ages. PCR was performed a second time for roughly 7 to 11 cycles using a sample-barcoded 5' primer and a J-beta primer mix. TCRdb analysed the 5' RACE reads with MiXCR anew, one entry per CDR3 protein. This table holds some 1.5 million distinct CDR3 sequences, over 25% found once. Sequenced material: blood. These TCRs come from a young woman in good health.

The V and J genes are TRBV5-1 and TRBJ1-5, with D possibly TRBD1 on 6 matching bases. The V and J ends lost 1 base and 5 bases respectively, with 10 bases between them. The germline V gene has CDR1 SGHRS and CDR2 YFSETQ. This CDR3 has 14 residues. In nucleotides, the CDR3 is TGCGCCAGCAGCTTGAGGGACACAGATCAGCCCCAGCATTTT. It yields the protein CASSLRDTDQPQHF.

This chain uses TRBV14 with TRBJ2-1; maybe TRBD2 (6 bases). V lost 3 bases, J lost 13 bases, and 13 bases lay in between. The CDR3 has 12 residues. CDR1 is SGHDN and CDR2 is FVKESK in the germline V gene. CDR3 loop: CASSQTGTSQFF. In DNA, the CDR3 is TGTGCCAGCAGCCAGACCGGGACTTCCCAGTTCTTC.

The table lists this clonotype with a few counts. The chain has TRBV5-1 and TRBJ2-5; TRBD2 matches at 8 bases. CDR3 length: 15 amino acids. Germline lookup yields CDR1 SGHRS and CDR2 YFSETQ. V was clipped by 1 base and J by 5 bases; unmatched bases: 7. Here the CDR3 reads CASSLYLAGRETQYF. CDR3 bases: TGCGCCAGCAGCTTGTATCTAGCGGGCAGGGAGACCCAGTACTTC.

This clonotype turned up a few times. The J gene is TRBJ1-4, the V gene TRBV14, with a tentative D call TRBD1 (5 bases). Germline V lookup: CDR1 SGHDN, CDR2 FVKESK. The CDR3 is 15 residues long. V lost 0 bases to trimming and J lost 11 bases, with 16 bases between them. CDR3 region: CASSQEGRSLSKLFF. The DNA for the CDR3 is TGTGCCAGCAGCCAAGAGGGACGGTCTCTAAGCAAACTGTTTTTT.

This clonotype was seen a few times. CDR3 DNA sequence: TGCAGTGCTAGATACCCAGGGACAGAGACCCAGTACTTC. This sequence encodes CSARYPGTETQYF. The chain recombines TRBV20-1 with TRBJ2-5; D may be TRBD1 or TRBD2 (5 bases each). CDR3 length: 13 residues. Per the germline V gene, CDR1 is DFQATT and CDR2 is SNEGSKA (reference sequence). V was pared by 2 bases and J by 4 bases, with 11 bases between.

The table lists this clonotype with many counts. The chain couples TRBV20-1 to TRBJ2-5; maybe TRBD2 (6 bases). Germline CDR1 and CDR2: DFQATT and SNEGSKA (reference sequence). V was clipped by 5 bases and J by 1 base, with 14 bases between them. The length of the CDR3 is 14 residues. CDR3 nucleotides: TGCAGTGCTGCGGTTCGGGACTTCCAAGAGACCCAGTACTTC. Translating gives CSAAVRDFQETQYF.

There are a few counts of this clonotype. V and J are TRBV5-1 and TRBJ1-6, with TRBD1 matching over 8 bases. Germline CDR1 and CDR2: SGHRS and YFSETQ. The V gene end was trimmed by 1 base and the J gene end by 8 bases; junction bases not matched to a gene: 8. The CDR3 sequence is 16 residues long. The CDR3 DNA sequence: TGCGCCAGCAGCTTGTCAAGACAGGGGCTTGATTCACCCCTCCACTTT. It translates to CASSLSRQGLDSPLHF. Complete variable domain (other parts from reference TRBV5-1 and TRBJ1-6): KAGVTQTPRYLIKTRGQQVTLSCSPISGHRSVSWYQQTPGQGLQFLFEYFSETQRNKGNFPGRFSGRQFSNSRSEMNVSTLELGDSALYLCASSLSRQGLDSPLHFGNGTRLTVT.

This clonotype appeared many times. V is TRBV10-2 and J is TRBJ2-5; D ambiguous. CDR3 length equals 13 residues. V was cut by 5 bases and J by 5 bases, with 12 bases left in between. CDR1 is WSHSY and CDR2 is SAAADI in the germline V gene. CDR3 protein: CASSRNRGETQYF. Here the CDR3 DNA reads TGCGCCAGCAGTAGAAACCGCGGCGAGACCCAGTACTTC.

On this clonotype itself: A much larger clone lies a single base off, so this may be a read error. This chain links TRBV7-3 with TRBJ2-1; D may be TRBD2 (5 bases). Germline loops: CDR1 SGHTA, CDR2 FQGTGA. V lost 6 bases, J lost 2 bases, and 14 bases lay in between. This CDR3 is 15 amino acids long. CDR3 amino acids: CASSPSGLPYNEQFF. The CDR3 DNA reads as TGTGCCAGCAGTCCCTCCGGACTCCCCTACAATGAGCAGTTCTTC.

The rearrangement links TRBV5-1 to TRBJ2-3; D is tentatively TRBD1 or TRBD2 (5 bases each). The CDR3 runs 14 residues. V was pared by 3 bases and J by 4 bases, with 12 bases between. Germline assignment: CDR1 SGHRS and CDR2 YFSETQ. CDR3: CASSYGRGPDTQYF. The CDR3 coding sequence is TGCGCCAGCAGCTACGGACGGGGCCCAGATACGCAGTATTTT. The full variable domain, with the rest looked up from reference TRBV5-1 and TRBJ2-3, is KAGVTQTPRYLIKTRGQQVTLSCSPISGHRSVSWYQQTPGQGLQFLFEYFSETQRNKGNFPGRFSGRQFSNSRSEMNVSTLELGDSALYLCASSYGRGPDTQYFGPGTRLTVL.

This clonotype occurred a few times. CDR3 bases: TGTGCCAGCAGCTTAGGCCGGGGGGAGGGTCAGCCCCAGCATTTT. This codes for CASSLGRGEGQPQHF. The rearrangement links TRBV13 to TRBJ1-5; perhaps TRBD1 as D (5 bases). The CDR3 has 15 residues. Deletions cut 0 bases from V and 6 bases from J, with 12 bases between. Germline lookup yields CDR1 PRHDT and CDR2 FYEKMQ (reference sequence).

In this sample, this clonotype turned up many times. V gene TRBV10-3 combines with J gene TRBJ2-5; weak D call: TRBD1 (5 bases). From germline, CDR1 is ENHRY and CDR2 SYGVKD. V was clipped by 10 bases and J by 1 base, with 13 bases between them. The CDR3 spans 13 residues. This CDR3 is CASERQSQETQYF. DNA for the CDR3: TGTGCCAGCGAGAGACAGAGCCAAGAGACCCAGTACTTC.

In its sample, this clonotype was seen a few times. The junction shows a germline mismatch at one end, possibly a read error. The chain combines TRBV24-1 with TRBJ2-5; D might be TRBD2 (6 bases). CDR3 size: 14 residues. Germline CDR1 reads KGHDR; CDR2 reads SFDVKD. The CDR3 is CATSESTTGETRYF. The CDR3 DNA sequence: TGTGCCACCAGTGAATCGACCACGGGAGAGACCCGGTACTTC.

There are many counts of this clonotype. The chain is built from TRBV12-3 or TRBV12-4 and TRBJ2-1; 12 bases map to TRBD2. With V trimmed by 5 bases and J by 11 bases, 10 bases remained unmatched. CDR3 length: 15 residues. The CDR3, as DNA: TGTGCCAGCAGTCCGCGACTAGCGGGGGACCCAAAGCAGTTCTTC. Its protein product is CASSPRLAGDPKQFF.

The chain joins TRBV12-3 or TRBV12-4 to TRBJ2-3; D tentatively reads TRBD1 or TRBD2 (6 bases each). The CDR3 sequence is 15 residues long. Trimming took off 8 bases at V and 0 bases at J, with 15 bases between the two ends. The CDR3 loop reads CASRGGTVSTDTQYF. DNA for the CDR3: TGTGCCAGCCGAGGGGGGACCGTTAGCACAGATACGCAGTATTTT.